The 2 T cell receptor beta chains below all came from one sample that was sequenced in a study of cytomegalovirus exposure and HLA in healthy donors. It was with 60 Vbeta and 13 Jbeta primers that the PCR ran. Produced via immunoSEQ multiplex PCR; TCRdb's table is partial and in-frame only. The sample lists under 200,000 clones; 65% to 90% were seen once. Sequenced material: PBMCs. The receptors derive from a woman in her twenties or thirties in good health and CMV-seronegative.

The gene calls are TRBV10-3 and TRBJ1-1, with D perhaps matching TRBD1 (5 bases). Germline V gives CDR1 ENHRY, CDR2 SYGVKD. CDR3 length: 13 amino acids. Trimming pared 2 bases from V and 4 bases from J, leaving 8 bases between. Here the CDR3 reads CAISEGGGTEAFF. CDR3 DNA: TGTGCCATCAGTGAGGGGGGAGGCACTGAAGCTTTCTTT.

The chain employs TRBV15 and TRBJ1-3; D is unresolved. Germline V gene data show CDR1 as LNHNV and CDR2 as YYDKDF (reference sequence). The germline V and J ends were trimmed by 1 base and 4 bases, with 11 bases remaining between them. There are 15 residues in the CDR3. In DNA form, the CDR3 reads TGTGCCACCAGCAGAGGGGCCTGGGAGGGAAACACCATATATTTT. This sequence encodes CATSRGAWEGNTIYF.